The 27 T cell receptor beta chains below come from one sample, sequenced in a study of technical replicates of blood from a handful of donors. Produced via immunoSEQ multiplex PCR; TCRdb's table is partial and in-frame only. Of tens of thousands of clones detected, 93% appear once; the ten largest clones hold 0.2% to 0.25%. The sample consisted of T cells isolated from PBMCs. All receptors derive from a human donor in good health.

The chain joins TRBV30 to TRBJ1-6; maybe TRBD1 (5 bases). The CDR3 is 10 residues long. V lost 2 bases and J lost 14, with 7 bases in between. Germline lookup yields CDR1 GTSNPN and CDR2 SVGIG (reference sequence). CDR3 bases: TGTGCCTGGAGTCGGGGGTCCCTCCACTTT. This codes for CAWSRGSLHF.

The chain carries TRBV6-5 and TRBJ1-2; 7 nucleotides agree with TRBD1. Germline trimming cut 5 bases from V and 8 bases from J; bases unmatched to any gene: 11. The germline gives CDR1 MNHEY, CDR2 SVGAGI. CDR3 length equals 14 residues. CDR3 in DNA: TGTGCCAGCAGTAACCCGGGGACAGCGAAGGGCTACACCTTC. It codes for CASSNPGTAKGYTF.

This clone was detected only once. The chain couples TRBV19 to TRBJ1-4, with a tentative D call TRBD1 (6 bases). The CDR3 length is 13 residues. Trimming cost V 9 bases and J 4 bases, with 12 bases left between them. The V gene's germline CDR1 is LNHDA and CDR2 SQIVND (reference sequence). CDR3: CARAGGGNEKLFF. The CDR3 bases are TGTGCCAGGGCGGGGGGCGGTAATGAAAAACTGTTTTTT.

V gene TRBV10-3 combines with J gene TRBJ1-2; 7 nucleotides line up with TRBD1. V shed 11 bases, J shed 2 bases, and the junction held 14 bases outside the gene matches. From germline, CDR1 is ENHRY and CDR2 SYGVKD. This CDR3 comprises 15 residues. CDR3 bases: TGTGCCTCGGTACCGGGACAGCTTACCAACTATGGCTACACCTTC. Translating it yields CASVPGQLTNYGYTF.

The J gene is TRBJ2-1, the V gene TRBV9; weak D call: TRBD1 (6 bases). The CDR3 extends over 14 amino acids. The germline CDR1 and CDR2 sequences are SGDLS and YYNGEE. Trimming took 3 bases from V and 7 from J, leaving 14 bases between them. The DNA for the CDR3 is TGTGCCAGCAGCGGAAAGACAGGTTGGAATGAGCAGTTCTTC. Protein product: CASSGKTGWNEQFF.

This clone was picked up one time. The chain carries TRBV27 and TRBJ1-2, with a weak D call TRBD1 (6 bases). The V gene lost 6 bases and the J gene lost 2 bases, with 19 bases spanning the gap. The CDR3 is made up of 16 amino acids. Germline CDR1 reads MNHEY; CDR2 reads SMNVEV (reference sequence). CDR3 coding DNA: TGTGCCAGCAGCCGCCAGCGGCCGACAGGCAACTATGGCTACACCTTC. Protein: CASSRQRPTGNYGYTF.

This clone is a singleton in its sample. The chain couples TRBV4-1 to TRBJ2-7; TRBD2 aligns across 8 bases. Germline assignment: CDR1 MGHRA and CDR2 YSYEKL. The trim removed 1 base at V and 11 bases at J, leaving 16 bases unmatched. The CDR3 contains 16 residues. CDR3: CASSQVNAIGREGKYF. Here the CDR3 DNA reads TGCGCCAGCAGCCAAGTAAACGCTATCGGACGGGAGGGGAAGTACTTC.

The J gene is TRBJ1-5, the V gene TRBV19; TRBD1 aligns across 8 bases. Losses at the gene ends were 4 bases for V and 5 bases for J; bases not matched to a gene: 4. There are 14 residues in the CDR3. Germline assignment: CDR1 LNHDA and CDR2 SQIVND (reference sequence). The CDR3 spells CASSSTGGYQPQHF. The CDR3 DNA reads TGTGCCAGTAGTAGTACAGGGGGGTATCAGCCCCAGCATTTT.

V usage is TRBV27 and J usage is TRBJ1-4; D perhaps matches TRBD1 (6 bases). The length of the CDR3 is 14 residues. Germline lookup yields CDR1 MNHEY and CDR2 SMNVEV (reference sequence). The V end was cut by 3 bases, the J end by 6 bases, with 11 bases between. CDR3 sequence reads: CASSFGGADEKLFF. The CDR3 nucleotides read TGTGCCAGCAGTTTTGGGGGGGCGGATGAAAAACTGTTTTTT.

The chain employs TRBV11-2 and TRBJ2-7; possibly TRBD2 for D (5 bases). Germline CDR1 reads SGHAT; CDR2 reads FQNNGV. Trimming removed 1 base at V and 3 bases at J, with 13 bases between. The CDR3 is 15 residues long. The DNA of the CDR3 is TGTGCCAGCAGCTTAGCCACGGGATTAGTCTACGAGCAGTACTTC. Translated: CASSLATGLVYEQYF. The entire variable domain, with the rest obtained from reference TRBV11-2 and TRBJ2-7, is as follows: EAGVAQSPRYKIIEKRQSVAFWCNPISGHATLYWYQQILGQGPKLLIQFQNNGVVDDSQLPKDRFSAERLKGVDSTLKIQPAKLEDSAVYLCASSLATGLVYEQYFGPGTRLTVT.

This sequence joins TRBV2 and TRBJ2-5, with 7 nucleotides matching TRBD2. The CDR3 totals 12 residues. Germline CDR1 SNHLY, CDR2 FYNNEI. The V gene end was trimmed by 6 bases and the J gene end by 5 bases; junction bases not matched to a gene: 3. CDR3 sequence reads: CASRGEGETQYF. CDR3 nucleotide sequence: TGTGCCAGCAGAGGGGAGGGGGAGACCCAGTACTTC.

The genes are TRBV28 and TRBJ2-1; D is perhaps TRBD1 (5 bases). This CDR3 is built from 15 residues. Per germline, CDR1 MDHEN and CDR2 SYDVKM. Trimming pared 7 bases from V and 3 bases from J, leaving 16 bases between. For the CDR3, the DNA is TGTGCCAGCATTCACAACCGTAGGGGCTACAATGAGCAGTTCTTC. This sequence encodes CASIHNRRGYNEQFF. The full variable domain, with the rest looked up from reference TRBV28 and TRBJ2-1, is DVKVTQSSRYLVKRTGEKVFLECVQDMDHENMFWYRQDPGLGLRLIYFSYDVKMKEKGDIPEGYSVSREKKERFSLILESASTNQTSMYLCASIHNRRGYNEQFFGPGTRLTVL.

The chain recombines TRBV28 with TRBJ2-7; D not resolved. V lost 5 bases, J lost 3 bases, and 8 bases lay in between. Germline CDR1 reads MDHEN; CDR2 reads SYDVKM. This CDR3 is 12 amino acids long. The CDR3 sequence is CASSVRSYEQYF. CDR3 nucleotides: TGTGCCAGCAGTGTCCGGAGCTACGAGCAGTACTTC.

The CDR3 DNA reads as TGTGCCAGCTCACTACTAAGAGGGGAAAAACTGTTTTTT. Translating it yields CASSLLRGEKLFF. J is TRBJ1-4 and V is TRBV18; D gene uncertain. The length of the CDR3 is 13 residues. Germline V gene sequence: CDR1 KGHSH, CDR2 LQKENI. V lost 4 bases and J 8 bases, leaving 11 bases between the germline ends.

The rearrangement uses TRBV28 and TRBJ2-7; 9 bases line up with TRBD1. Germline V CDR1 and CDR2: MDHEN, SYDVKM. The CDR3 has 15 amino acids. The V and J ends lost 7 bases and 0 bases, in that order; junction bases with no gene match: 7. The CDR3 loop is CASISPGQGSYEQYF. The CDR3 DNA sequence: TGTGCCAGCATCTCCCCGGGACAGGGCTCCTACGAGCAGTACTTC.

The chain combines TRBV11-2 with TRBJ1-4; 7 nucleotides match TRBD1. The V and J ends lost 3 bases and 7 bases, in that order; junction bases with no gene match: 5. Looked up from germline, CDR1 is SGHAT and CDR2 is FQNNGV. This CDR3 has 14 residues. The DNA for the CDR3 is TGTGCCAGCAGCTTGAGACAGGGTATTGAAAAACTGTTTTTT. Its translation is CASSLRQGIEKLFF.

The genes are TRBV2 and TRBJ2-1; D is uncertain. CDR1 is SNHLY, CDR2 FYNNEI, per germline. This CDR3 contains 15 residues. Trimming pared 7 bases from V and 2 bases from J, leaving 15 bases between. The CDR3 nucleotides read TGTGCCAGCAAAACGGCGGAACTAACCTACAATGAGCAGTTCTTC. The encoded protein is CASKTAELTYNEQFF.

V usage is TRBV5-4 and J usage is TRBJ2-7; the D gene is possibly TRBD2 (5 bases). Germline V lookup: CDR1 SGHNT, CDR2 YYREEE (reference sequence). Deletions cut 0 bases from V and 2 bases from J, with 12 bases between. There are 15 residues in the CDR3. In DNA, the CDR3 is TGTGCCAGCAGCTTGGGGGTAAGCGGAACCTACGAGCAGTACTTC. Translation gives CASSLGVSGTYEQYF. The whole variable domain, remainder taken from reference TRBV5-4 and TRBJ2-7, is ETGVTQSPTHLIKTRGQQVTLRCSSQSGHNTVSWYQQALGQGPQFIFQYYREEENGRGNFPPRFSGLQFPNYSSELNVNALELDDSALYLCASSLGVSGTYEQYFGPGTRLTVT.

V usage is TRBV2 and J usage is TRBJ1-3; D ambiguous. The CDR3 totals 15 residues. Germline V lookup: CDR1 SNHLY, CDR2 FYNNEI. Trimming stripped 6 bases from V and 0 bases from J, with 12 bases between. Written as DNA, the CDR3 is TGTGCCAGCAGCCTCCACAGTTTCTCTGGAAACACCATATATTTT. This encodes CASSLHSFSGNTIYF.

This clone occurred once. V usage is TRBV7-9 and J usage is TRBJ1-5; 9 bases align to TRBD1. The CDR3 is made up of 15 amino acids. The germline V gene encodes CDR1 SEHNR and CDR2 FQNEAQ (reference sequence). V trimming: 1 base; J trimming: 9 bases; junction bases outside the gene matches: 7. The CDR3 nucleotides read TGTGCCAGCAGCTTAGGGGACAGGGCCCACGGGCCCCAGCATTTT. Translated: CASSLGDRAHGPQHF.

This chain connects TRBV28 to TRBJ1-2; D ambiguous. V was pared by 7 bases and J by 5 bases, with 14 bases between. From germline, CDR1 is MDHEN and CDR2 SYDVKM. CDR3 length equals 13 residues. CDR3 coding DNA: TGTGCCAGCACCCAGACTGATTTATATGGCTACACCTTC. The encoded protein is CASTQTDLYGYTF.

The chain recombines TRBV28 with TRBJ2-4, with TRBD1 matching 9 bases. This CDR3 comprises 15 residues. CDR1 is MDHEN and CDR2 is SYDVKM in the germline V gene. Germline trimming cut 7 bases from V and 8 bases from J; bases unmatched to any gene: 12. The CDR3 sequence: CASTTSPDRGDIQYF. CDR3 nucleotide sequence: TGTGCCAGCACCACCTCCCCGGACAGGGGAGACATTCAGTACTTC. Full variable domain (remainder filled in from reference TRBV28 and TRBJ2-4): DVKVTQSSRYLVKRTGEKVFLECVQDMDHENMFWYRQDPGLGLRLIYFSYDVKMKEKGDIPEGYSVSREKKERFSLILESASTNQTSMYLCASTTSPDRGDIQYFGAGTRLSVL.

The chain couples TRBV11-3 to TRBJ2-7; tentative D call: TRBD1 (6 bases). This CDR3 has 13 residues. CDR1 and CDR2 (germline): SGHNT, YENEEA. V dropped 5 bases and J dropped 2 bases, with 10 bases sitting between them. The CDR3 bases are TGTGCCAGCAGCAAGGGGGTTACCTACGAGCAGTACTTC. Translated: CASSKGVTYEQYF. The variable domain in full, with the rest retrieved from reference TRBV11-3 and TRBJ2-7, is EAGVVQSPRYKIIEKKQPVAFWCNPISGHNTLYWYLQNLGQGPELLIRYENEEAVDDSQLPKDRFSAERLKGVDSTLKIQPAELGDSAVYLCASSKGVTYEQYFGPGTRLTVT.

This clone was found once. This rearrangement joins TRBV7-7 to TRBJ2-2, with 9 nucleotides matching TRBD1. This CDR3 has 15 residues. After removal of 4 bases from V and 4 bases from J, the junction contained 4 bases not matched to a gene. In germline, CDR1 is SSHAT, CDR2 FNYEAQ (reference sequence). The DNA of the CDR3 is TGTGCCAGCAGCTGGGACAGGGAGGGCACCGGGGAGCTGTTTTTT. This gives the protein CASSWDREGTGELFF. The full variable domain, rest sourced from reference TRBV7-7 and TRBJ2-2, is GAGVSQSPRYKVTKRGQDVTLRCDPISSHATLYWYQQALGQGPEFLTYFNYEAQPDKSGLPSDRFSAERPEGSISTLTIQRTEQRDSAMYRCASSWDREGTGELFFGEGSRLTVL.

This clone was detected once. J is TRBJ1-2 and V is TRBV7-9; D not resolved. V was trimmed by 5 bases and J by 8 bases, leaving 9 bases between them. Per the germline V gene, CDR1 is SEHNR and CDR2 is FQNEAQ (reference sequence). This CDR3 comprises 11 residues. The DNA for the CDR3 is TGTGCCAGCAGCCCCTCAAGCGGCTACACCTTC. Its protein is CASSPSSGYTF.

The chain combines TRBV15 with TRBJ2-7; 9 bases fit TRBD1. CDR3 length: 14 residues. After removal of 3 bases from V and 4 bases from J, the junction contained 4 bases not matched to a gene. Germline V gene data show CDR1 as LNHNV and CDR2 as YYDKDF (reference sequence). The CDR3 DNA reads as TGTGCCACCAGCAGTACAGGGGGCTTTTACGAGCAGTACTTC. It encodes CATSSTGGFYEQYF.

The chain recombines TRBV30 with TRBJ2-3, with D possibly TRBD2 on 6 matching bases. Germline V gene sequence: CDR1 GTSNPN, CDR2 SVGIG (reference sequence). V lost 3 bases to trimming and J lost 2 bases, with 21 bases between them. The CDR3 length is 17 residues. CDR3 nucleotide sequence: TGTGCCTGGAGCCGCGGGATTGGCGGAACCCACACAGATACGCAGTATTTT. This translates into CAWSRGIGGTHTDTQYF.